Presented here are 32 T cell receptor beta chains from one specimen sequenced in a study of blood T cell repertoires in COVID-19. Here immunoSEQ multiplex PCR was the method, and the copy in TCRdb shows in-frame clones only, minus some. This sample has 55,000 or so clones, with 85% to 90% found just once. Sequencing was carried out using peripheral blood. The source is a woman aged 55-70 years with COVID-19, enrolled during active disease.

For the CDR3, the DNA is TGCGCCAGCAGCCGAACCGGGACAGGGGCCTACGAGCAGTACTTC. The encoded protein is CASSRTGTGAYEQYF. The chain is built from TRBV5-1 and TRBJ2-7; 10 bases are a match to TRBD1. In germline, CDR1 is SGHRS, CDR2 YFSETQ. This CDR3 has 15 residues. V was clipped by 4 bases and J by 2 bases; unmatched bases: 6.

The chain employs TRBV11-2 and TRBJ1-4, with 10 bases identical to TRBD1. Germline V lookup: CDR1 SGHAT, CDR2 FQNNGV. The CDR3 length is 17 residues. J lost 3 bases, V lost 5 bases, and 9 bases had no gene match. The CDR3 region is CASSRKTGGPSNEKLFF. In nucleotides, the CDR3 is TGTGCCAGCAGCCGTAAGACAGGGGGCCCTTCTAATGAAAAACTGTTTTTT.

The sample holds one count of this clone. V and J are TRBV19 and TRBJ1-3; D is unresolved. Germline V CDR1 and CDR2: LNHDA, SQIVND (reference sequence). Trimming left V 8 bases short and J 9 bases short, with 23 bases between. This CDR3 contains 15 residues. The CDR3 DNA follows: TGTGCCAGTGGTAGGTTCACCCTTTCTCCCGGCACCATATATTTT. Translation: CASGRFTLSPGTIYF.

Only a few counts were recorded for this clone. This chain connects TRBV25-1 to TRBJ1-3; D is unresolved. This CDR3 spans 14 amino acids. Germline CDR1 and CDR2: MGHDK and SYGVNS. The V gene lost 2 bases and the J gene lost 0 bases, with 5 bases spanning the gap. CDR3 sequence (DNA): TGTGCCAGCAGTGAAGAGAGCTCTGGAAACACCATATATTTT. Protein product: CASSEESSGNTIYF.

The chain employs TRBV6-6 and TRBJ1-1, with 8 bases aligning to TRBD1. The V gene end was trimmed by 4 bases and the J gene end by 5 bases; junction bases not matched to a gene: 3. Germline V CDR1 and CDR2: MNHNY, SVGAGI (reference sequence). The CDR3 sequence is 13 residues long. CDR3 nucleotides: TGTGCCAGCAGTTCCGGGACAGGAACTGAAGCTTTCTTT. Residues: CASSSGTGTEAFF.

The rearrangement uses TRBV2 and TRBJ1-4; D gene uncertain. Germline V gives CDR1 SNHLY, CDR2 FYNNEI. This CDR3 spans 14 amino acids. V shed 4 bases and J shed 0 bases, with 6 bases lying between them. CDR3 sequence reads: CASSVPTTNEKLFF. The CDR3 DNA follows: TGTGCCAGCAGTGTTCCCACAACTAATGAAAAACTGTTTTTT. Using reference TRBV2 and TRBJ1-4 for the parts outside the CDR3, the full variable domain is EPEVTQTPSHQVTQMGQEVILRCVPISNHLYFYWYRQILGQKVEFLVSFYNNEISEKSEIFDDQFSVERPDGSNFTLKIRSTKLEDSAMYFCASSVPTTNEKLFFGSGTQLSVL.

This chain uses TRBV30 with TRBJ2-7; TRBD2 aligns across 8 bases. Trimming cost V 4 bases and J 2 bases; bases outside gene matches: 10. The germline CDR1 and CDR2 sequences are GTSNPN and SVGIG (reference sequence). This CDR3 contains 15 residues. CDR3 coding DNA: TGTGCCTGGATACTTATTGCCGGGAGGGCCTACGAGCAGTACTTC. As protein: CAWILIAGRAYEQYF.

The chain joins TRBV11-3 to TRBJ2-1, with 8 positions matching TRBD1. The V gene end was trimmed by 5 bases and the J gene end by 5 bases; junction bases not matched to a gene: 17. CDR1 is SGHNT, CDR2 YENEEA, per germline. The length of the CDR3 is 18 residues. In nucleotides, the CDR3 is TGTGCCAGCAGCCCTAGAGGGACAGGTCTAGTTTTGAACAATGAGCAGTTCTTC. Protein sequence: CASSPRGTGLVLNNEQFF.

The chain employs TRBV5-1 and TRBJ2-7, with TRBD2 identical over 13 bases. The CDR3 contains 16 residues. CDR1 and CDR2 from the germline V gene are SGHRS and YFSETQ. V trimming: 4 bases; J trimming: 2 bases; junction bases outside the gene matches: 6. CDR3 amino acids: CASSGALAGGPYEQYF. The CDR3, as DNA: TGCGCCAGCAGCGGGGCACTAGCGGGAGGGCCCTACGAGCAGTACTTC.

The chain carries TRBV30 and TRBJ2-2; 7 bases agree with TRBD1. Germline V gene data show CDR1 as GTSNPN and CDR2 as SVGIG (reference sequence). The J segment lost 1 base and the V segment lost 5 bases, leaving 4 bases of the junction unmatched. The CDR3 is 14 residues long. CDR3 sequence (DNA): TGTGCCTGGTTACAGGGGAGGAACACCGGGGAGCTGTTTTTT. This encodes CAWLQGRNTGELFF.

The chain has TRBV7-9 and TRBJ1-2; 8 bases are a match to TRBD1. The V gene's germline CDR1 is SEHNR and CDR2 FQNEAQ (reference sequence). Unmatched junction bases numbered 3, after V lost 4 bases and J lost 2 bases. This CDR3 is 14 amino acids long. CDR3 loop: CASSSRQGNYGYTF. CDR3 DNA: TGTGCCAGCAGCTCGCGACAGGGGAACTATGGCTACACCTTC. The full variable domain, rest sourced from reference TRBV7-9 and TRBJ1-2, is DTGVSQNPRHKITKRGQNVTFRCDPISEHNRLYWYRQTLGQGPEFLTYFQNEAQLEKSRLLSDRFSAERPKGSFSTLEIQRTEQGDSAMYLCASSSRQGNYGYTFGSGTRLTVV.

The chain joins TRBV7-3 to TRBJ2-3, with TRBD2 matching 8 bases. This CDR3 region has 12 residues. The J segment lost 6 bases and the V segment lost 5 bases, leaving 1 base of the junction unmatched. The germline V gene has CDR1 SGHTA and CDR2 FQGTGA. The CDR3 nucleotides are TGTGCCAGCAGCCCGGGGGGGGATACGCAGTATTTT. Its translation is CASSPGGDTQYF.

The genes are TRBV5-1 and TRBJ2-1; 9 positions agree with TRBD1. CDR3 length: 17 amino acids. V dropped 0 bases and J dropped 6; count of bases not matched to a gene: 10. Germline CDR1 SGHRS, CDR2 YFSETQ. The CDR3 loop is CASSLEFSGQGINEQFF. Here the CDR3 DNA reads TGCGCCAGCAGCTTGGAGTTTTCGGGACAGGGAATCAATGAGCAGTTCTTC.

The chain recombines TRBV3-1 (or the pseudogene TRBV3-2) with TRBJ2-1, with 9 bases aligning to TRBD1. CDR3 size: 13 residues. The trim removed 4 bases at V and 9 bases at J, leaving 4 bases unmatched. Germline lookup yields CDR1 LGHDT and CDR2 YNNKEL (reference sequence). The chain's CDR3 is CASSRTGGGEQFF. In DNA form, the CDR3 reads TGTGCCAGCAGCCGCACAGGGGGCGGTGAGCAGTTCTTC.

This clone was counted between two and nine times. The rearrangement joins TRBV5-4 to TRBJ1-3; maybe TRBD1 (5 bases). The CDR3 has 16 residues. Looked up from germline, CDR1 is SGHNT and CDR2 is YYREEE (reference sequence). V was trimmed by 0 bases and J by 5 bases, leaving 15 bases between them. The CDR3 is CASSLEGPGSRNTIYF. The CDR3 DNA sequence: TGTGCCAGCAGCTTGGAGGGGCCCGGGAGTCGAAACACCATATATTTT. The full variable domain, completed using reference TRBV5-4 and TRBJ1-3, is ETGVTQSPTHLIKTRGQQVTLRCSSQSGHNTVSWYQQALGQGPQFIFQYYREEENGRGNFPPRFSGLQFPNYSSELNVNALELDDSALYLCASSLEGPGSRNTIYFGEGSWLTVV.

This chain connects TRBV29-1 to TRBJ1-4, with 7 bases aligning to TRBD1. Germline CDR1 and CDR2: SQVTM and ANQGSEA. The CDR3 is made up of 12 amino acids. The V segment lost 3 bases and the J segment 6 bases; nucleotides outside the gene matches: 1. This chain's CDR3 is CSVETGHEKLFF. As DNA, the CDR3 is TGCAGCGTTGAGACAGGGCATGAAAAACTGTTTTTT. Filled out from reference TRBV29-1 and TRBJ1-4, the complete variable domain reads SAVISQKPSRDICQRGTSLTIQCQVDSQVTMMFWYRQQPGQSLTLIATANQGSEATYESGFVIDKFPISRPNLTFSTLTVSNMSPEDSSIYLCSVETGHEKLFFGSGTQLSVL.

V usage is TRBV2 and J usage is TRBJ1-5, with 8 bases fitting TRBD1. Germline assignment: CDR1 SNHLY and CDR2 FYNNEI. This CDR3 is built from 15 residues. V was clipped by 4 bases and J by 1 base; unmatched bases: 3. CDR3 residues: CASSGDRRSNQPQHF. For the CDR3, the DNA is TGTGCCAGCAGTGGGGACAGGAGAAGCAATCAGCCCCAGCATTTT.

The gene calls are TRBV2 and TRBJ1-2; TRBD1 matches at 10 bases. This CDR3 is 14 amino acids long. The germline V gene has CDR1 SNHLY and CDR2 FYNNEI. Germline trimming cut 6 bases from V and 8 bases from J; bases unmatched to any gene: 9. The CDR3: CASRDDRGPGGYTF. CDR3 nucleotide sequence: TGTGCCAGCAGAGACGACAGGGGGCCCGGGGGCTACACCTTC.

This chain uses TRBV29-1 with TRBJ1-3; TRBD1 is a possible D gene (5 bases). With 6 bases removed from V and 8 bases from J, the gap between germline ends came to 11 bases. The CDR3 spans 11 residues. Germline-derived CDR1 and CDR2 are SQVTM and ANQGSEA. The DNA for the CDR3 is TGCAGCGTAAGGGGTTCAGACACCATATATTTT. Its translation: CSVRGSDTIYF.

J is TRBJ2-7 and V is TRBV5-5; 7 bases map to TRBD1. The CDR3 runs to 15 residues. CDR1 and CDR2 from the germline V gene are SGHKS and YYEKEE (reference sequence). V shed 4 bases and J 2 bases; nucleotides not matched to a gene: 9. The CDR3 nucleotides are TGTGCCAGCAGCCCTACGGGACAGAGAACCTACGAGCAGTACTTC. It is translated as CASSPTGQRTYEQYF.

Here the CDR3 DNA reads TGTGCCAGCACCCACGATACAGCTGAAAAACTGTTTTTT. It yields the protein CASTHDTAEKLFF. The chain employs TRBV6-6 and TRBJ1-4, with D unclear. The V end was cut by 7 bases, the J end by 7 bases, with 13 bases between. CDR1 and CDR2 from the germline V gene are MNHNY and SVGAGI (reference sequence). The CDR3 has 13 residues.

The chain couples TRBV7-9 to TRBJ1-2; D uncertain. From germline, CDR1 is SEHNR and CDR2 FQNEAQ (reference sequence). This CDR3 comprises 14 residues. Trimming shortened V by 1 base and J by 4 bases, and 10 bases separated the two germline ends. Here the CDR3 reads CASSLGAEGYGYTF. The DNA of the CDR3 is TGTGCCAGCAGCTTAGGTGCCGAGGGCTATGGCTACACCTTC.

V gene TRBV5-6 combines with J gene TRBJ2-3; no definite D call. The CDR3 is made up of 13 amino acids. V was pared by 4 bases and J by 0 bases, with 6 bases between. The germline CDR1 and CDR2 sequences are SGHDT and YYEEEE. This CDR3 reads CASSPPSTDTQYF. CDR3 bases: TGTGCCAGCAGCCCCCCAAGCACAGATACGCAGTATTTT.

The chain carries TRBV6-5 and TRBJ2-1; 10 bases map to TRBD2. V was clipped by 6 bases and J by 2 bases; unmatched bases: 4. There are 15 residues in the CDR3. Germline-derived CDR1 and CDR2 are MNHEY and SVGAGI. CDR3 sequence reads: CASSGTSDPYNEQFF. The CDR3, as DNA: TGTGCCAGCAGCGGGACTAGCGACCCCTACAATGAGCAGTTCTTC.

This chain connects TRBV5-4 to TRBJ2-5; a weak D match, TRBD2 (6 bases). The germline V gene has CDR1 SGHNT and CDR2 YYREEE (reference sequence). Trimming removed 0 bases from V and 2 bases from J, with 14 bases in between. The CDR3 has 16 amino acids. The CDR3 here is CASSLVGGTFQETQYF. CDR3 sequence (DNA): TGTGCCAGCAGCTTGGTCGGCGGGACCTTTCAAGAGACCCAGTACTTC.

This clone showed up just a few times. The chain carries TRBV19 and TRBJ1-3, with D maybe TRBD1 (5 bases). The CDR3 loop spans 16 amino acids. V gave up 6 bases and J gave up 0 bases, with 15 bases separating them. Germline V gene sequence: CDR1 LNHDA, CDR2 SQIVND (reference sequence). CDR3 loop: CASRPDQGRSGNTIYF. The CDR3 bases are TGTGCCAGTAGACCAGACCAGGGTCGCTCTGGAAACACCATATATTTT.

The chain couples TRBV12-3 or TRBV12-4 to TRBJ1-1; 8 bases align to TRBD1. Trimming cost V 5 bases and J 4 bases; bases outside gene matches: 3. This CDR3 contains 13 residues. The CDR3 protein is CASSDQGATEAFF. Here the CDR3 DNA reads TGTGCCAGCAGTGATCAGGGGGCCACTGAAGCTTTCTTT.

This clone was recorded only once. The genes are TRBV7-8 and TRBJ2-3, with a weak D call TRBD2 (6 bases). Germline-derived CDR1 and CDR2 are SGHVS and FQNEAQ. The CDR3 covers 14 residues. The V end lost 4 bases, the J end lost 1 base, and 9 bases lay between the germline ends. The CDR3 nucleotides read TGTGCCAGCAGCTCGGGACTCCGCACAGATACGCAGTATTTT. It yields the protein CASSSGLRTDTQYF.

This chain connects TRBV11-2 to TRBJ2-5; the D is unclear. Deletions cut 1 base from V and 4 bases from J, with 10 bases between. Germline V lookup: CDR1 SGHAT, CDR2 FQNNGV. The CDR3 spans 14 residues. The CDR3 coding sequence is TGTGCCAGCAGCTTAGTTCCAACCGGAGAGACCCAGTACTTC. This gives the protein CASSLVPTGETQYF.

The rearrangement uses TRBV4-1 and TRBJ1-2; maybe TRBD1 (5 bases). The V gene's germline CDR1 is MGHRA and CDR2 YSYEKL. Trimming left V 2 bases short and J 3 bases short, with 10 bases between. The CDR3 length is 14 residues. For the CDR3, the DNA is TGCGCCAGCAGCCAACAGGGTAAAGACTATGGCTACACCTTC. This gives the protein CASSQQGKDYGYTF.

The J gene is TRBJ2-1, the V gene TRBV4-1; 7 bases align to TRBD1. This CDR3 is built from 14 residues. CDR1 and CDR2 (germline): MGHRA, YSYEKL. V was clipped by 7 bases and J by 7 bases; unmatched bases: 10. CDR3 in DNA: TGCGCCAGCACCGGAAACAGGGGATTAAATGAGCAGTTCTTC. It is translated as CASTGNRGLNEQFF.

The rearrangement joins TRBV2 to TRBJ2-3, with D maybe TRBD2 (6 bases). The length of the CDR3 is 15 residues. The germline V and J ends were trimmed by 7 bases and 0 bases, with 14 bases remaining between them. Germline CDR1 reads SNHLY; CDR2 reads FYNNEI. The CDR3 loop is CASKPLAISTDTQYF. Here the CDR3 DNA reads TGTGCCAGCAAGCCCCTAGCGATTAGCACAGATACGCAGTATTTT. Combining the CDR3 with reference TRBV2 and TRBJ2-3 gives the whole variable domain EPEVTQTPSHQVTQMGQEVILRCVPISNHLYFYWYRQILGQKVEFLVSFYNNEISEKSEIFDDQFSVERPDGSNFTLKIRSTKLEDSAMYFCASKPLAISTDTQYFGPGTRLTVL.